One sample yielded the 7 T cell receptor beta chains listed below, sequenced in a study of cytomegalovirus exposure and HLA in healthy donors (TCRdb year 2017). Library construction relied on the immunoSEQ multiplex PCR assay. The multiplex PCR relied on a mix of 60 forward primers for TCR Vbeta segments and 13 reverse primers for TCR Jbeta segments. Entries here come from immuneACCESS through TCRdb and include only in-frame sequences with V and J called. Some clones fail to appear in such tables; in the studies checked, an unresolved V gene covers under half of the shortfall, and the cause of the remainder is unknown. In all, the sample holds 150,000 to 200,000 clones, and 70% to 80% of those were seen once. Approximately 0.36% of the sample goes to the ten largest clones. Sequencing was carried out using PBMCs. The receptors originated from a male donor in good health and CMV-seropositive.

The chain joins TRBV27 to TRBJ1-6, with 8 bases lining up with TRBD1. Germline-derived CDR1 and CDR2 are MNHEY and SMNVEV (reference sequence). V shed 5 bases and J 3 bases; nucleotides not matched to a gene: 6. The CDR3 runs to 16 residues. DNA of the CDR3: TGTGCCAGCAGTACTGCGACAGGGGTCTATAATTCACCCCTCCACTTT. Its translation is CASSTATGVYNSPLHF.

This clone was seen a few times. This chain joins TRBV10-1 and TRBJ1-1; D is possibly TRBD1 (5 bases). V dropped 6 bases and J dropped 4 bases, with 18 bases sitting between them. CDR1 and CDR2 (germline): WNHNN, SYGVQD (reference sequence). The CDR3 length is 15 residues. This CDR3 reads CASSATDQGGTEAFF. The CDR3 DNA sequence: TGCGCCAGCAGCGCCACTGACCAGGGAGGCACTGAAGCTTTCTTT.

This chain's CDR3 is CASSLASVNTEAFF. CDR3 coding DNA: TGCGCCAGCAGCTTGGCCAGCGTGAACACTGAAGCTTTCTTT. V is TRBV5-1 and J is TRBJ1-1, with no clear D. The germline V and J ends were trimmed by 0 bases and 0 bases, with 6 bases remaining between them. The germline V gene has CDR1 SGHRS and CDR2 YFSETQ. CDR3 length: 14 amino acids.

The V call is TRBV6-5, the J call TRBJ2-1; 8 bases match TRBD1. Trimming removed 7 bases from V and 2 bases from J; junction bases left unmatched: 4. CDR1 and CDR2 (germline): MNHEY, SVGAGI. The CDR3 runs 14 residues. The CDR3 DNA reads TGTGCCAGCAACGGACAGGGCGCCTACAATGAGCAGTTCTTC. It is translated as CASNGQGAYNEQFF.

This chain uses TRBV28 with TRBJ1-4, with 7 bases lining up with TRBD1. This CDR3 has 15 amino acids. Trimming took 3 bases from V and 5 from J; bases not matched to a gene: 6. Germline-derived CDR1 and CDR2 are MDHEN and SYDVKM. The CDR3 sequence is CASSFSGTENEKLFF. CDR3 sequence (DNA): TGTGCCAGCAGTTTTTCCGGGACAGAAAATGAAAAACTGTTTTTT.

CDR3 loop: CASSYGETYEQYF. The CDR3 DNA sequence: TGTGCCAGCAGTTACGGTGAGACCTACGAGCAGTACTTC. The V call is TRBV6-5, the J call TRBJ2-7; D unclear. Germline V gene data show CDR1 as MNHEY and CDR2 as SVGAGI. CDR3 size: 13 residues. The V gene lost 2 bases and the J gene lost 2 bases, with 7 bases spanning the gap.

The CDR3 here is CASSLNAGELFF. As DNA, the CDR3 is TGCGCCAGCAGCCTAAATGCCGGGGAGCTGTTTTTT. V and J are TRBV4-3 and TRBJ2-2; unclear D gene. With 4 bases removed from V and 6 bases from J, the gap between germline ends came to 6 bases. The CDR3 covers 12 residues. Per the germline V gene, CDR1 is LGHNA and CDR2 is YSLEER.